This is a list of T cell receptor beta chains from one sample in a study of graft-versus-host responses after intestinal transplantation. These TCRs are of unknown antigen specificity. Sequencing was performed with immunoSEQ multiplex PCR; in TCRdb, only in-frame clones are kept and a portion is missing. Of about 70,000 clones listed, about 94% are singletons. This specimen was unstimulated CD8+ T cells sorted from spleen or lymph node cells, taken before intestinal transplant. These receptors all stem from a human donor who received an intestinal transplant. CDR3s leave out the opening cysteine and the closing phenylalanine or tryptophan. Fields, in order: V gene, J gene, CDR3 protein.

V: TRBV7-8; J: TRBJ1-2; CDR3: ASSPGDRGTGYT
V: TRBV5-5; J: TRBJ2-7; CDR3: ASSLGQEQY
V: TRBV5-4; J: TRBJ2-2; CDR3: ASSHRPRDWNTGELF
V: TRBV7-9; J: TRBJ2-1; CDR3: ASRNPGLAGYNEQF
V: TRBV2; J: TRBJ2-1; CDR3: ASSELLGDNEQF
V: TRBV6-6; J: TRBJ2-3; CDR3: ASRTEDTQY
V: TRBV6-5; J: TRBJ2-7; CDR3: ASTVAGVNEQY
V: TRBV5-5; J: TRBJ2-7; CDR3: ASSLRQAYEQY
V: TRBV9; J: TRBJ2-3; CDR3: ASSVVLASTDTQY
V: TRBV6-1; J: TRBJ2-5; CDR3: ASSLLERQETQY
V: TRBV10-3; J: TRBJ1-5; CDR3: AISQGSGAQPQH
V: TRBV5-5; J: TRBJ2-7; CDR3: ASSTLTEQY
V: TRBV7-8; J: TRBJ1-2; CDR3: ASSYRQSFLSNYGYT
V: TRBV2; J: TRBJ2-7; CDR3: ASRPTSGSTYEQY
V: TRBV23-1; J: TRBJ1-1; CDR3: ASSPRGGHMNTEAF
V: TRBV4-1; J: TRBJ2-1; CDR3: ASSQMITRVGMNNEQF
V: TRBV5-6; J: TRBJ1-1; CDR3: ASTFGTGVNTEAF
V: TRBV15; J: TRBJ2-7; CDR3: ATSGVLSYEQY
V: TRBV7-8; J: TRBJ2-7; CDR3: ASSLAGGGYEQY
V: TRBV27; J: TRBJ1-5; CDR3: ASRGPTGKGNQPQH
V: TRBV15; J: TRBJ2-7; CDR3: ATSSVGRLHYEQY
V: TRBV27; J: TRBJ2-5; CDR3: ASTSGRDETQY
V: TRBV7-9; J: TRBJ2-3; CDR3: ASSLTGSPDTQY
V: TRBV27; J: TRBJ2-5; CDR3: ASSLVTGETQY
V: TRBV4-1; J: TRBJ1-1; CDR3: ASSQAGLGMNTEAF
V: TRBV5-1; J: TRBJ2-1; CDR3: ASSFGSGRGNNEQF
V: TRBV5-4; J: TRBJ2-1; CDR3: ASSLEPSGCTYNEQF
V: TRBV4-2; J: TRBJ2-6; CDR3: ASSQGAAGDSGANVLT
V: TRBV6-1; J: TRBJ2-2; CDR3: ASSEAYGELF
V: TRBV7-3; J: TRBJ2-1; CDR3: ASSFLAGDEQF
V: TRBV7-6; J: TRBJ2-7; CDR3: ASSETLAGEQY
V: TRBV14; J: TRBJ1-1; CDR3: ASSQDEGRGTEAF
V: TRBV5-4; J: TRBJ2-7; CDR3: ASSLGGGSYEQY
V: TRBV9; J: TRBJ1-1; CDR3: ASSVGGEPTEAF
V: TRBV13; J: TRBJ1-2; CDR3: ASSTAMGARDGYT
V: TRBV6-1; J: TRBJ2-7; CDR3: ASSIQGSHYEQY
V: TRBV15; J: TRBJ2-7; CDR3: ATSERGASYEQY
V: TRBV13; J: TRBJ1-2; CDR3: ASSLEQGEFSDGYT
V: TRBV11-2; J: NA; CDR3: ASSYRQGASYEQY
V: TRBV4-1; J: TRBJ2-1; CDR3: ASTRGNNEQF
V: TRBV7-5; J: TRBJ1-1; CDR3: ARSLVGVGTGGMNTEAF
V: TRBV7-9; J: TRBJ2-2; CDR3: ASSFYRASGRSGELF
V: TRBV27; J: TRBJ2-7; CDR3: ASSASTGTGNEQY
V: TRBV19; J: TRBJ2-1; CDR3: ASSFSLLSGNEQF
V: TRBV6-1; J: TRBJ2-7; CDR3: ASSEALTGVAYEQY
V: TRBV9; J: TRBJ2-6; CDR3: ASSAADRGFGANVLT
V: TRBV5-4; J: TRBJ1-6; CDR3: ASSLDGVNSPLH
V: TRBV7-6; J: TRBJ2-3; CDR3: ASSRQEAGPSTDTQY
V: TRBV27; J: TRBJ2-1; CDR3: ASSLSRGAGNEQF